What follows is one TCR beta chain and its context. The table lists this clonotype with many counts. Its recognized antigen is unknown. No much larger clone exists at a distance of one base, and base qualities are not known. For this chain, trimming is 0 bases at the V end and 5 bases at the J end, and the number of junction bases without a gene match is 7. Reading the germline V gene gives CDR1 SGHTA and CDR2 FQGNSA. The CDR3 sequence holds 16 residues, the cysteine and phenylalanine included. The DNA shown is the 48-base CDR3, in frame from base 1. The sample's treatment or condition, from its label and the paper: in vitro stimulation with specific CMV peptide epitopes to enrich CMV-specific T cells. For sequencing, an Illumina HiSeq 1500 was employed. TCRdb took the public reads, trimmed them with fastp at Q25, ran MiXCR for clone calling and kept in-frame beta chains. Each entry is one CDR3 protein sequence, shown with its most common DNA and genes. The sample has about 310,000 distinct CDR3 sequences on record, approximately 25% of them singletons. Roughly 15% of the sample rests with the top ten.

This specimen comes from a study of T cell repertoires in cytomegalovirus infection (dated by TCRdb to 2018 to 2020). With regard to the full study: Recently identified HLA-C-restricted CMV epitopes, whose presentation resists viral immunomodulation, were targeted by peptide stimulations together with well-studied HLA-B-restricted epitopes. Donor HLA type was relevant to the analysis, as public TCR beta signatures indicated carriage of CMV infection together with the matching HLA type.

General conclusions and limits of the study: The ex vivo response was dominated by HLA-C-restricted CMV-specific TCR beta clonotypes, which also provided the single most frequent clonotype in two of eight donors. In both this cohort and an independent cohort of over 350 donors, the cumulative frequency of public TCR beta family members distinguished carriers of CMV infection plus the relevant HLA type.

The sample in question was cultured PBMCs, obtained from culture after CMV antigen stimulation. This clonotype originated in a human donor in good health (CMV status not recorded). Some clones in this sample may be carry-over from other donors' samples. The V and J genes are TRBV7-2 and TRBJ1-2, and 9 bases in between align with TRBD1. The bases are TGTGCCAGCAGCTTAGCCCCGGGACAGGGTGTGTATGGCTACACCTTC. Its amino acids are CASSLAPGQGVYGYTF.